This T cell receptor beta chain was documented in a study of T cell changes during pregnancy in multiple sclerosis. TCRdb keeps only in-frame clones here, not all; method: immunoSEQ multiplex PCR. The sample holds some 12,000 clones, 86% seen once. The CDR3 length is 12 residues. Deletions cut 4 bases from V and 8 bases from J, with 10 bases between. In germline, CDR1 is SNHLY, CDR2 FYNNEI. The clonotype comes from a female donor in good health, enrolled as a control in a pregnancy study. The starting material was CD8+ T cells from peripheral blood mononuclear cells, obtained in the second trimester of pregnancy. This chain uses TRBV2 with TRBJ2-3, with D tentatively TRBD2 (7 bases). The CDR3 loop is CASSGEGGTQYF. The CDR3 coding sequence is TGTGCCAGCAGTGGGGAGGGGGGTACGCAGTATTTT.